One sample yielded the 20 T cell receptor beta chains listed below, sequenced in a study of blood T cells in healthy people across ages. With a J-beta primer mix and a sample-barcoded 5' primer, a second PCR ran about 7 to 11 cycles. One entry per CDR3 protein results from TCRdb running MiXCR on the 5' RACE reads. The data contain about 1.5 million distinct CDR3 sequences, 40% to 45% of them singletons. The material sequenced was blood. These TCRs come from a woman in her late teens or twenties in good health.

This clonotype turned up a few times. The chain is built from TRBV5-1 and TRBJ1-1; D not certain. The germline V gene has CDR1 SGHRS and CDR2 YFSETQ. The CDR3 is 15 amino acids. V lost 7 bases, J lost 0 bases, and 16 bases lay in between. As DNA, the CDR3 is TGCGCCAGCGGCCCGGGGAGGCACATGAACACTGAAGCTTTCTTT. Residues: CASGPGRHMNTEAFF.

The chain has TRBV11-1 and TRBJ2-3; 12 bases map to TRBD2. The CDR3 is made up of 21 amino acids. Germline values: CDR1 SGHAT, CDR2 FQDESV (reference sequence). V gave up 4 bases and J gave up 2 bases; unmatched junction bases: 19. The DNA for the CDR3 is TGTGCCAGCAGCTCAACGCGACTAGCGGGGGCCAGTACCAAGACCACAGATACGCAGTATTTT. Encoded protein: CASSSTRLAGASTKTTDTQYF.

This clonotype appeared a single time. The rearrangement uses TRBV7-9 and TRBJ2-7, with unresolved D. Germline loops: CDR1 SEHNR, CDR2 FQNEAQ (reference sequence). V was trimmed by 5 bases and J by 2 bases, leaving 13 bases between them. The CDR3 consists of 14 residues. CDR3 coding DNA: TGTGCCAGCAGCAAAGAGTACGGACCCTACGAGCAGTACTTC. It encodes CASSKEYGPYEQYF.

This clonotype was detected only a few times. This chain joins TRBV12-3 or TRBV12-4 and TRBJ2-2; D not resolved. With 3 bases removed from V and 0 bases from J, the gap between germline ends came to 5 bases. The CDR3 loop spans 14 amino acids. As DNA, the CDR3 is TGTGCCAGCAGTTTGGAATCGAACACCGGGGAGCTGTTTTTT. Protein: CASSLESNTGELFF.

The chain couples TRBV4-2 to TRBJ2-1, with 7 nucleotides matching TRBD1. This CDR3 has 16 residues. V lost 4 bases to trimming and J lost 10 bases; unmatched junction nucleotides: 16. CDR1 is LGHNA, CDR2 YNFKEQ, per germline. In DNA, the CDR3 is TGTGCCAGCAGCCGGATATTGGGACAGCAAGCCTACGAGCAGTTCTTC. As protein: CASSRILGQQAYEQFF.

The CDR3, as DNA: TGTGCCAGCAGCCACGGACTCGGCACCTACGAGCAGTACTTC. It yields the protein CASSHGLGTYEQYF. The rearrangement uses TRBV14 and TRBJ2-7; TRBD2 might be the D (5 bases). The CDR3 spans 14 residues. Trimming took 3 bases from V and 2 from J, leaving 11 bases between them. Germline V CDR1 and CDR2: SGHDN, FVKESK.

The rearrangement links TRBV24-1 to TRBJ2-3; D may correspond to TRBD1 or TRBD2 (6 bases each). The V gene lost 4 bases and the J gene lost 4 bases, with 14 bases spanning the gap. Per the germline V gene, CDR1 is KGHDR and CDR2 is SFDVKD. The CDR3 loop spans 15 amino acids. The CDR3 DNA is TGTGCCACCAGTGACGCAAACAGGGAGGCAGATACGCAGTATTTT. Amino acid sequence: CATSDANREADTQYF.

There are a few counts of this clonotype. This chain joins TRBV18 and TRBJ2-7; 10 bases line up with TRBD1. Per the germline V gene, CDR1 is KGHSH and CDR2 is LQKENI. Trimming removed 6 bases from V and 3 bases from J; junction bases left unmatched: 8. The CDR3 length is 15 residues. CDR3 nucleotide sequence: TGTGCCAGCTCTCGGGACAGGGGTAGTAGCTACGAGCAGTACTTC. It specifies CASSRDRGSSYEQYF.

The chain uses TRBV12-3 or TRBV12-4 and TRBJ2-5; 10 bases agree with TRBD2. This CDR3 comprises 15 residues. The ends lost 5 bases at V and 5 bases at J; junction bases unmatched: 8. The CDR3 loop is CASSHWGLAIETQYF. The CDR3 nucleotides are TGTGCCAGCAGTCACTGGGGACTAGCGATCGAGACCCAGTACTTC.

V gene TRBV4-3 combines with J gene TRBJ1-2, with D unresolved. Trimming removed 1 base from V and 1 base from J, with 7 bases in between. Germline CDR1 LGHNA, CDR2 YSLEER. CDR3 length: 14 amino acids. The CDR3 coding sequence is TGCGCCAGCAGCCAAGCTGAGAGTAACTATGGCTACACCTTC. It specifies CASSQAESNYGYTF.

This clonotype was seen at least ten times. The CDR3 DNA reads TGCAGTGCTAGGGGGGACAGTACCTACGAGCAGTACTTC. Amino acids: CSARGDSTYEQYF. The chain has TRBV20-1 and TRBJ2-7, with 7 bases identical to TRBD1. Germline V lookup: CDR1 DFQATT, CDR2 SNEGSKA (reference sequence). V was clipped by 3 bases and J by 2 bases; unmatched bases: 4. The CDR3 contains 13 residues.

This clonotype has a handful of counts. The rearrangement uses TRBV2 and TRBJ1-2; 7 nucleotides align to TRBD1. The ends lost 7 bases at V and 11 bases at J; junction bases unmatched: 13. CDR3 length: 13 residues. Germline V lookup: CDR1 SNHLY, CDR2 FYNNEI. CDR3 loop: CASILRRQGTYTF. CDR3 nucleotides: TGTGCCAGCATACTTAGAAGACAGGGAACGTACACCTTC.

The table lists this clonotype with a few counts. The rearrangement joins TRBV10-3 to TRBJ1-2, with 8 nucleotides matching TRBD1. Germline trimming cut 6 bases from V and 5 bases from J; bases unmatched to any gene: 5. Germline V gives CDR1 ENHRY, CDR2 SYGVKD. This CDR3 is 13 amino acids long. Here the CDR3 reads CAIRDREGYGYTF. In DNA, the CDR3 is TGTGCCATCAGGGACAGGGAAGGGTATGGCTACACCTTC.

This sequence joins TRBV7-9 and TRBJ1-1, with TRBD1 matching 7 bases. After removal of 5 bases from V and 1 base from J, the junction contained 7 bases not matched to a gene. The CDR3 spans 15 residues. In germline, CDR1 is SEHNR, CDR2 FQNEAQ (reference sequence). The CDR3 region has the DNA TGTGCCAGCAGCGCGGACAGGCGAACGAACACTGAAGCTTTCTTT. Its protein is CASSADRRTNTEAFF.

This clonotype came up once. The rearrangement uses TRBV3-1 and TRBJ2-1, with unresolved D. Per germline, CDR1 LGHDT and CDR2 YNNKEL (reference sequence). The CDR3 covers 15 residues. V was clipped by 0 bases and J by 7 bases, with 13 bases between them. The CDR3 region has the DNA TGTGCCAGCAGCCAAGACCCCCTTAAGGGAAATGAGCAGTTCTTC. It yields the protein CASSQDPLKGNEQFF.

The chain employs TRBV12-3 or TRBV12-4 and TRBJ1-4; no definite D call. The V end was cut by 5 bases, the J end by 7 bases, with 14 bases between. The CDR3 covers 14 residues. CDR3 protein: CASSPEHWFEKLFF. The DNA for the CDR3 is TGTGCCAGCAGTCCGGAGCATTGGTTTGAAAAACTGTTTTTT.

The J gene is TRBJ1-2, the V gene TRBV16; unclear D gene. The CDR3 is 15 amino acids. Trimming pared 1 base from V and 8 bases from J, leaving 17 bases between. Germline loops: CDR1 KGHSY, CDR2 FQNENV. The CDR3 DNA is TGTGCCAGCAGCCAATTGGCGGCGATTACCCAGGGCTACACCTTC. As protein: CASSQLAAITQGYTF.

A note on this clonotype: A much more abundant neighbour one base away suggests this may be a read error. The rearrangement joins TRBV15 to TRBJ1-2; D is ambiguous. Between the trimmed V and J ends, which lost 0 bases and 3 bases, there was a span of 5 bases. From germline, CDR1 is LNHNV and CDR2 YYDKDF (reference sequence). The CDR3 covers 13 residues. The CDR3 DNA sequence: TGTGCCACCAGCAGAGACGGACACTATGGCTACACCTTC. Protein product: CATSRDGHYGYTF.

The chain is built from TRBV20-1 and TRBJ2-7, with 10 nucleotides matching TRBD2. The closer fit of TRBJ2-5 to the DNA end suggests the J call may be wrong. Germline assignment: CDR1 DFQATT and CDR2 SNEGSKA (reference sequence). The CDR3 has 13 residues. The DNA for the CDR3 is TGCAGTGCTGCACTAGCGGGACGAAAGACCCAGTACTTC. Encoded protein: CSAALAGRKTQYF.

Only a few counts were recorded for this clonotype. This rearrangement joins TRBV6-5 to TRBJ1-2, with 10 bases fitting TRBD1. V gave up 2 bases and J gave up 6 bases; unmatched junction bases: 3. Germline V gene data show CDR1 as MNHEY and CDR2 as SVGAGI. This CDR3 is 14 amino acids long. CDR3 sequence: CASSYQGQGNGYTF. CDR3 nucleotide sequence: TGTGCCAGCAGTTACCAGGGACAGGGGAATGGCTACACCTTC.